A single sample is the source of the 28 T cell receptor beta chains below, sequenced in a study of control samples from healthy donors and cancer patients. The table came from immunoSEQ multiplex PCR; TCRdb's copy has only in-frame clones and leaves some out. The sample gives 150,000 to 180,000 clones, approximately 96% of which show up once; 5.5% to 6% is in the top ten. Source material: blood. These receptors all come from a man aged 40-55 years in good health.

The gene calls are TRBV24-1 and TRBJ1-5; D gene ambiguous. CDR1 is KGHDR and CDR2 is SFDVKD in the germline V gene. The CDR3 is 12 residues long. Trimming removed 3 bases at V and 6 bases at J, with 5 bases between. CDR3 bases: TGTGCCACCAGTGATATGGGTCAGCCCCAGCATTTT. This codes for CATSDMGQPQHF.

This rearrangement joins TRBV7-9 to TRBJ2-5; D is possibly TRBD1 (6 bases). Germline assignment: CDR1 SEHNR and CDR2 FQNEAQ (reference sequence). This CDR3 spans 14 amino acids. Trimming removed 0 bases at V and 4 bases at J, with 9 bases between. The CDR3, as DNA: TGTGCCAGCAGCTTAGCCCAGGGGCCAGAGACCCAGTACTTC. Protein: CASSLAQGPETQYF.

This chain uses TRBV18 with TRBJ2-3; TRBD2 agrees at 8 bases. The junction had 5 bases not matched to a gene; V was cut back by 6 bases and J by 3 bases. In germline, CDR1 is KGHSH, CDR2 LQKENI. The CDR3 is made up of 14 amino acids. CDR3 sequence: CASSSTGGTDTQYF. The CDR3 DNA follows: TGTGCCAGCTCTTCAACGGGAGGGACAGATACGCAGTATTTT.

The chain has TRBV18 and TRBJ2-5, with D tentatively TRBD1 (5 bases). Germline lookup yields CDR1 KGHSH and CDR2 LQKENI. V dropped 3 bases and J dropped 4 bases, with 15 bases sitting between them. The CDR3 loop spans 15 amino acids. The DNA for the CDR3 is TGTGCCAGCTCACCTCCACCGGACACGGGAGAGACCCAGTACTTC. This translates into CASSPPPDTGETQYF.

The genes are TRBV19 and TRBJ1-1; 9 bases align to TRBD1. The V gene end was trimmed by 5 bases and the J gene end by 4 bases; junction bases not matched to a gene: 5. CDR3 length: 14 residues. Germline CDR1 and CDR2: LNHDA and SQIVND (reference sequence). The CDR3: CASSFRDRVTEAFF. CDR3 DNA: TGTGCCAGTAGTTTTCGGGACAGGGTCACTGAAGCTTTCTTT.

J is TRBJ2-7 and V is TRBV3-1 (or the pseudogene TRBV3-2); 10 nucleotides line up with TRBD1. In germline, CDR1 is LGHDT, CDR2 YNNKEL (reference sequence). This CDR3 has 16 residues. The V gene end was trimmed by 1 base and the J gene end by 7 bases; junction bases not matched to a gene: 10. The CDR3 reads CASSQGSGTGEREQYF. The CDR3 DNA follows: TGTGCCAGCAGCCAAGGATCTGGGACAGGGGAACGAGAGCAGTACTTC.

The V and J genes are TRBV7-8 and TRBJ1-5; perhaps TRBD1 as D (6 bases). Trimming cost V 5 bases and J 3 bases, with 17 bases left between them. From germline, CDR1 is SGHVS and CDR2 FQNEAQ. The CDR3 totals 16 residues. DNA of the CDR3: TGTGCCAGCAGCCAAGGGGGGGCAGGGGACAATCAGCCCCAGCATTTT. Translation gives CASSQGGAGDNQPQHF.

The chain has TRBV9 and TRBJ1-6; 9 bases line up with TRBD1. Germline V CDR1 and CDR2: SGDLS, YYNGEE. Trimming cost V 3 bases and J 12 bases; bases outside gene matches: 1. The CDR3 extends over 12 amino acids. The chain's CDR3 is CASSGGQGPLHF. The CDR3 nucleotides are TGTGCCAGCAGCGGGGGACAGGGACCCCTCCACTTT.

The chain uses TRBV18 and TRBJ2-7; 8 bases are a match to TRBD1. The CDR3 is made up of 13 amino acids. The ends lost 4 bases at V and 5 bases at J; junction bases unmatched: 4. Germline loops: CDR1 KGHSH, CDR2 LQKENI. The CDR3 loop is CASSLDRADEQYF. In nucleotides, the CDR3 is TGTGCCAGCTCACTGGACAGGGCGGACGAGCAGTACTTC.

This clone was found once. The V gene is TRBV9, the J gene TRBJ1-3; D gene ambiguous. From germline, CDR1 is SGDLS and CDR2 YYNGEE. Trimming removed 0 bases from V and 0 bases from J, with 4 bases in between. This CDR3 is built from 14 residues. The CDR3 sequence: CASSVGDSGNTIYF. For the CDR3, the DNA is TGTGCCAGCAGCGTAGGGGACTCTGGAAACACCATATATTTT.

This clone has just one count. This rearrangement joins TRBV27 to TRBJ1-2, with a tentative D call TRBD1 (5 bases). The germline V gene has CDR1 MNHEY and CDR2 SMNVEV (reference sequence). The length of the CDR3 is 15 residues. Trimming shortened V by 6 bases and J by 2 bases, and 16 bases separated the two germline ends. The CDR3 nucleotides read TGTGCCAGCAGAGAACTCGGGACCCAGAACTATGGCTACACCTTC. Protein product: CASRELGTQNYGYTF.

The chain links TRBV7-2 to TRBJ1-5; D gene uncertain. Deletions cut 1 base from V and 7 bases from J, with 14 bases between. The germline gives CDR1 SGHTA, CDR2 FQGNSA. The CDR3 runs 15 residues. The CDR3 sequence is CASSLGGGREQPQHF. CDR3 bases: TGTGCCAGCAGCTTAGGAGGTGGGAGGGAACAGCCCCAGCATTTT.

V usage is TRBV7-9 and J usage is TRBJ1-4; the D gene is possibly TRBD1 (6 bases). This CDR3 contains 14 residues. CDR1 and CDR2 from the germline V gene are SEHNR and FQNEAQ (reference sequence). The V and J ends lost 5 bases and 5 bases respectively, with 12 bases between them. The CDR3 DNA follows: TGTGCCAGCAGCCCCAGTGGACAGAATGAAAAACTGTTTTTT. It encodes CASSPSGQNEKLFF.

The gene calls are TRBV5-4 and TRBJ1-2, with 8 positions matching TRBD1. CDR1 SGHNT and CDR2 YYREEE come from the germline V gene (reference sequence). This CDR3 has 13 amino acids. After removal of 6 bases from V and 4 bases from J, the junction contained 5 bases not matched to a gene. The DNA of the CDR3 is TGTGCCAGCACCTGGACAGGGACCTATGGCTACACCTTC. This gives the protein CASTWTGTYGYTF. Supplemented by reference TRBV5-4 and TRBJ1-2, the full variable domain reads ETGVTQSPTHLIKTRGQQVTLRCSSQSGHNTVSWYQQALGQGPQFIFQYYREEENGRGNFPPRFSGLQFPNYSSELNVNALELDDSALYLCASTWTGTYGYTFGSGTRLTVV.

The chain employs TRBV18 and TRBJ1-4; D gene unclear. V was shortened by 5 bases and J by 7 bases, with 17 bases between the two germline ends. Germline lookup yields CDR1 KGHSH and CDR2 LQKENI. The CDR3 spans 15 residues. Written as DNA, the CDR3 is TGTGCCAGCTCAATTTCGGTCCCCGGTGGTGAAAAACTGTTTTTT. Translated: CASSISVPGGEKLFF.

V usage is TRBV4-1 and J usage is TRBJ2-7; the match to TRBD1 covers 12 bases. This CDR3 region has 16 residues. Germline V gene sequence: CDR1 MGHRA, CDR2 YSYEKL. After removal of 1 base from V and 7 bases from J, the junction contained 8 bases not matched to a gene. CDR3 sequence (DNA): TGCGCCAGCAGCCAAGGACCGGGACAGGGGGCTGAGGAGCAGTACTTC. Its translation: CASSQGPGQGAEEQYF.

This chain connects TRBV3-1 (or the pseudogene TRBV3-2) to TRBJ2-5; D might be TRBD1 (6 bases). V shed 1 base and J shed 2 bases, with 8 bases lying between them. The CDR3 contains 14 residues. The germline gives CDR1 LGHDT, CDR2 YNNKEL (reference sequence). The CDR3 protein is CASSQVQGQETQYF. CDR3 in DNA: TGTGCCAGCAGCCAAGTCCAGGGGCAAGAGACCCAGTACTTC.

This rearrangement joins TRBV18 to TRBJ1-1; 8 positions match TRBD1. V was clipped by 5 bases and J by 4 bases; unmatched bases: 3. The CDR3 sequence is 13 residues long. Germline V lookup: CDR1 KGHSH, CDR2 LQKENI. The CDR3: CASSTDRGTEAFF. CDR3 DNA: TGTGCCAGCTCAACTGACAGGGGCACTGAAGCTTTCTTT.

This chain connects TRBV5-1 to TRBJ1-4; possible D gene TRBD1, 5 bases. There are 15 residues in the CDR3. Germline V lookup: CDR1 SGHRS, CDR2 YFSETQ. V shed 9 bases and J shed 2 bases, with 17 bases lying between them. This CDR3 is CATRETTDTNEKLFF. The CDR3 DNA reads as TGCGCCACACGGGAAACGACAGATACTAATGAAAAACTGTTTTTT.

In nucleotides, the CDR3 is TGTGCCAGCAGCGTAGGGACCGGGACAGGACGTTCCGGGGAGCTGTTTTTT. Translation: CASSVGTGTGRSGELFF. The V call is TRBV9, the J call TRBJ2-2; 8 nucleotides match TRBD1. The germline V gene has CDR1 SGDLS and CDR2 YYNGEE. The V segment lost 0 bases and the J segment 6 bases; nucleotides outside the gene matches: 10. This CDR3 comprises 17 residues. Complete variable domain (other parts from reference TRBV9 and TRBJ2-2): DSGVTQTPKHLITATGQRVTLRCSPRSGDLSVYWYQQSLDQGLQFLIQYYNGEERAKGNILERFSAQQFPDLHSELNLSSLELGDSALYFCASSVGTGTGRSGELFFGEGSRLTVL.

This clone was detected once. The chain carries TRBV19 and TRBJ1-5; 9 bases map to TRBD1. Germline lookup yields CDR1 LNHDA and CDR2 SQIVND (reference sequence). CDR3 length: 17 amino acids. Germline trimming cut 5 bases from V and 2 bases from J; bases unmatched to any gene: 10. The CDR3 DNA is TGTGCCAGTAGTGTCGGGACAGGGTTGCGGGGCAATCAGCCCCAGCATTTT. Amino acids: CASSVGTGLRGNQPQHF.

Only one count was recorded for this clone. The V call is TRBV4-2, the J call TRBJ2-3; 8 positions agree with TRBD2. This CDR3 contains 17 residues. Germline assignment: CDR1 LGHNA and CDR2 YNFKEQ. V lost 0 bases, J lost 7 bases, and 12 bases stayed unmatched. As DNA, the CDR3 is TGTGCCAGCAGCCAAGAGATACGGGGGGGCCATGGAAATACGCAGTATTTT. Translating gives CASSQEIRGGHGNTQYF.

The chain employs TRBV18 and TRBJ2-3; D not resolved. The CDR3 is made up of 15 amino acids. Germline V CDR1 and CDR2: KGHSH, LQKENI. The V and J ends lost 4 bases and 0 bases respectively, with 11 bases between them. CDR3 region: CASSLAGASTDTQYF. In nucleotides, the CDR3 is TGTGCCAGCTCACTAGCAGGAGCAAGCACAGATACGCAGTATTTT.

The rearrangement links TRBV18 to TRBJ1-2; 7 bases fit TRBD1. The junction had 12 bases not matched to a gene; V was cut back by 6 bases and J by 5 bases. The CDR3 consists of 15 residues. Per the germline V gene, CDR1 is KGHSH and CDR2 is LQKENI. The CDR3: CASSPRGHRGYGYTF. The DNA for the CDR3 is TGTGCCAGCTCGCCCCGCGGTCACAGGGGATATGGCTACACCTTC.

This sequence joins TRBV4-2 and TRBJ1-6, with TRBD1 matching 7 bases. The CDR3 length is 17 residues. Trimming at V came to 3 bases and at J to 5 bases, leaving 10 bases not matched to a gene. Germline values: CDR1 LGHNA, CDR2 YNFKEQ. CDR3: CASSHIKGAADNSPLHF. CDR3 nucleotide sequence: TGTGCCAGCAGCCACATAAAGGGGGCAGCGGATAATTCACCCCTCCACTTT.

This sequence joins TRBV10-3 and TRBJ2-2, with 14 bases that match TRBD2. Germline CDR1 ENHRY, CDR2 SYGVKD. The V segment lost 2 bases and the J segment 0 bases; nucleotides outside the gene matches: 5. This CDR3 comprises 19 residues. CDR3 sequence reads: CAISEPGLAGGPNTGELFF. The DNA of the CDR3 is TGTGCCATCAGTGAGCCAGGACTAGCGGGGGGACCGAACACCGGGGAGCTGTTTTTT.

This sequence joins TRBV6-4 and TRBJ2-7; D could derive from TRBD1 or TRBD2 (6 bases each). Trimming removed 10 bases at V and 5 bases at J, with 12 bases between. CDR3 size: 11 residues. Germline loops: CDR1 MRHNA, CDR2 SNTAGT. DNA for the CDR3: TGTGCCACTTCGGAGGGGGACGAGCAGTACTTC. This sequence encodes CATSEGDEQYF.

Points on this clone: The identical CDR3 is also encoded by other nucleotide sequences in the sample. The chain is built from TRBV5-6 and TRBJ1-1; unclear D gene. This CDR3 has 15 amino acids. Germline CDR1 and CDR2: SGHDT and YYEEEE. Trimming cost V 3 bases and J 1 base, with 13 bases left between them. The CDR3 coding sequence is TGTGCCAGCAGCTATACAACCGGCCAGAACACTGAAGCTTTCTTT. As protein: CASSYTTGQNTEAFF.